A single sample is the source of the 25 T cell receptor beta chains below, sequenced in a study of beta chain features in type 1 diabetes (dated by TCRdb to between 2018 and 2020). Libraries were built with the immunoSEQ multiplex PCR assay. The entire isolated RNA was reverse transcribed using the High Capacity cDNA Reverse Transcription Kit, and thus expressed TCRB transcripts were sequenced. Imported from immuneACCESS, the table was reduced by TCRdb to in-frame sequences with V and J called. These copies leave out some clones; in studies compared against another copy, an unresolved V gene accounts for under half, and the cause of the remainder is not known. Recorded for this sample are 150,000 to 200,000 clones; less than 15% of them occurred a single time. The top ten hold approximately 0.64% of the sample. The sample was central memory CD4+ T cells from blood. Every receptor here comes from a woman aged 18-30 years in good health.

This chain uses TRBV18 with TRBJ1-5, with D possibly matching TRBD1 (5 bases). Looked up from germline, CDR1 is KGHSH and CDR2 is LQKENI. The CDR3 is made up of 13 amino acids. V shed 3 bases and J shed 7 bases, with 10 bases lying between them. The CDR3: CASSPSKGQPQHF. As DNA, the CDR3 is TGTGCCAGCTCACCTTCGAAGGGGCAGCCCCAGCATTTT.

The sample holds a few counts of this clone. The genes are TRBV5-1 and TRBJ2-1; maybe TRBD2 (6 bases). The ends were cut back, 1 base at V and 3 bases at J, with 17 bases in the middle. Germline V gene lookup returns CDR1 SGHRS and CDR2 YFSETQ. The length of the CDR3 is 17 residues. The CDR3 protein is CASSLFSLGLGYNEQFF. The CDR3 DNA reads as TGCGCCAGCAGCTTGTTTTCCCTGGGACTGGGCTACAATGAGCAGTTCTTC.

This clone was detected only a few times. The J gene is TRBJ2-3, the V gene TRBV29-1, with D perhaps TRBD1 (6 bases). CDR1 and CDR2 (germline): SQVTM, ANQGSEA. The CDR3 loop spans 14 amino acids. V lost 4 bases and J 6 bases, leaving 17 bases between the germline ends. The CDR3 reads CSVVQGHTQDTQYF. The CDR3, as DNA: TGCAGCGTTGTGCAGGGGCATACACAGGATACGCAGTATTTT.

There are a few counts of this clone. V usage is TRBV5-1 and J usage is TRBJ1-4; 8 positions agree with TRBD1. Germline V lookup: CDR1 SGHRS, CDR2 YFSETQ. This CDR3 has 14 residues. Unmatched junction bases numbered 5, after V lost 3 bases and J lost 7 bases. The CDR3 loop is CASSWTGMGEKLFF. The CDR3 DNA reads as TGCGCCAGCAGCTGGACAGGGATGGGTGAAAAACTGTTTTTT. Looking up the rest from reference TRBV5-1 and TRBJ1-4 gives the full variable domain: KAGVTQTPRYLIKTRGQQVTLSCSPISGHRSVSWYQQTPGQGLQFLFEYFSETQRNKGNFPGRFSGRQFSNSRSEMNVSTLELGDSALYLCASSWTGMGEKLFFGSGTQLSVL.

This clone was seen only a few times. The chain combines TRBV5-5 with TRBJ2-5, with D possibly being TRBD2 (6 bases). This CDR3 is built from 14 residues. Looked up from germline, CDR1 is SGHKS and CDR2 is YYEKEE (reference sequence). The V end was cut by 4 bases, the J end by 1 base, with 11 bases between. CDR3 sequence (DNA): TGTGCCAGCAGCCCCGGGGACTCCCAAGAGACCCAGTACTTC. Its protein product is CASSPGDSQETQYF.

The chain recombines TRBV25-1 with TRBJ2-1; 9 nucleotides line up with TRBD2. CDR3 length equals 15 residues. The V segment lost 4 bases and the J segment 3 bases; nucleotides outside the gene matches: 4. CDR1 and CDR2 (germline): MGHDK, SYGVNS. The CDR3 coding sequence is TGTGCCAGCAGTGGCGGGAGGGGCGTCTACAATGAGCAGTTCTTC. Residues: CASSGGRGVYNEQFF.

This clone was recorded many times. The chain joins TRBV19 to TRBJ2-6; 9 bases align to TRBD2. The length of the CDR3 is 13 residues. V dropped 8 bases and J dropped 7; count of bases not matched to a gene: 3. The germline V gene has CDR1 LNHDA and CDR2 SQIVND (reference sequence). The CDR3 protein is CASGSGSANVLTF. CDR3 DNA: TGTGCCAGTGGTAGCGGGAGTGCCAACGTCCTGACTTTC.

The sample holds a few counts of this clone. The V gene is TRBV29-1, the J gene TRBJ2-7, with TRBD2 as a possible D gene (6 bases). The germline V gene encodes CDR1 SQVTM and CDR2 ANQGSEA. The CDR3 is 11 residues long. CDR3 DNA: TGCGGAGGGGATGACGGTAGCGAGCAGTACTTC. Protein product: CGGDDGSEQYF.

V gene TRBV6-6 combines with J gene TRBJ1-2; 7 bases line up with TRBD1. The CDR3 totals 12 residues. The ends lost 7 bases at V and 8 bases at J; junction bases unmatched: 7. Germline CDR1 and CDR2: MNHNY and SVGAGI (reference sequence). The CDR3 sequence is CASNQQGLGYTF. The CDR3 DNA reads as TGTGCCAGCAATCAACAGGGGCTAGGCTACACCTTC.

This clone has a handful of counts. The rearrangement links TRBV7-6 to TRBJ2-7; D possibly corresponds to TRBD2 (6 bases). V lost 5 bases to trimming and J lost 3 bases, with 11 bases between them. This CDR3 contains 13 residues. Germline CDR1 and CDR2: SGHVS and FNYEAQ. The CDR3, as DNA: TGTGCCAGCAGCAGGGACTTCAACTACGAGCAGTACTTC. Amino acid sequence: CASSRDFNYEQYF.

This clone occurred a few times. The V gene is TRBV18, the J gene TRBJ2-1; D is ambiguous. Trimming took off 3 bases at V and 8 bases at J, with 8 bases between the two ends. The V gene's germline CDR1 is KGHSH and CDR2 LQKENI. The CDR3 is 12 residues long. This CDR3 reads CASSPSSDEQFF. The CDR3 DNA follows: TGTGCCAGCTCACCGTCTTCGGATGAGCAGTTCTTC.

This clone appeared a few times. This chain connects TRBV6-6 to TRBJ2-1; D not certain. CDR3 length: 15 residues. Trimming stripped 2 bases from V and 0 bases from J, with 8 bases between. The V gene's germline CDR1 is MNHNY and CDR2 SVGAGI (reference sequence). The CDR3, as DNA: TGTGCCAGCAGTTACGCTAGGAGCTCCTACAATGAGCAGTTCTTC. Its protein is CASSYARSSYNEQFF.

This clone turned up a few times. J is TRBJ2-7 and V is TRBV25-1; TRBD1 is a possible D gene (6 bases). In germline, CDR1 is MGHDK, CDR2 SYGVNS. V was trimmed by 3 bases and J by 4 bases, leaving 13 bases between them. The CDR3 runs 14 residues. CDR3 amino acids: CASSEHRAVYEQYF. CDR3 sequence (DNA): TGTGCCAGCAGTGAGCACAGGGCTGTATACGAGCAGTACTTC.

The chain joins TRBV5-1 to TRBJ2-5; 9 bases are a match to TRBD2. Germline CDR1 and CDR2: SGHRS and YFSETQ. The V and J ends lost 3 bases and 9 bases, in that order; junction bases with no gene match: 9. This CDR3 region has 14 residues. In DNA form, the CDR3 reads TGCGCCAGCAGCTATAGCGGGAGTGGATCGGCCCAGTACTTC. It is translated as CASSYSGSGSAQYF.

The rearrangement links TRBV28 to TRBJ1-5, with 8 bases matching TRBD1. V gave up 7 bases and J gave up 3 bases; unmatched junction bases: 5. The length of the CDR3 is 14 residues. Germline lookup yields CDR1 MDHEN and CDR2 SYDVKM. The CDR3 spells CASNPGQDNQPQHF. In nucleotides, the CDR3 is TGTGCCAGCAACCCGGGACAGGACAATCAGCCCCAGCATTTT.

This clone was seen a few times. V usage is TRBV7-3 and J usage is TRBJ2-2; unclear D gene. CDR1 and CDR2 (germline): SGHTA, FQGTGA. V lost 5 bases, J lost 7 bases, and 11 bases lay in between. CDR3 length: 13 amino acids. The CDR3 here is CASSRDGYGELFF. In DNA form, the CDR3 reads TGTGCCAGCAGCCGCGACGGGTACGGGGAGCTGTTTTTT. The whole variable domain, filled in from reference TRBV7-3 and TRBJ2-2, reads GAGVSQTPSNKVTEKGKYVELRCDPISGHTALYWYRQSLGQGPEFLIYFQGTGAADDSGLPNDRFFAVRPEGSVSTLKIQRTERGDSAVYLCASSRDGYGELFFGEGSRLTVL.

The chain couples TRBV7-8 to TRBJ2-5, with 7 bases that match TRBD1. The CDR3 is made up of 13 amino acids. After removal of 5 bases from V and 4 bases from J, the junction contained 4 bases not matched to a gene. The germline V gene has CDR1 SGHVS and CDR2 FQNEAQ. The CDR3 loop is CASSPGQRETQYF. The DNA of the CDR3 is TGTGCCAGCAGCCCGGGACAGCGAGAGACCCAGTACTTC.

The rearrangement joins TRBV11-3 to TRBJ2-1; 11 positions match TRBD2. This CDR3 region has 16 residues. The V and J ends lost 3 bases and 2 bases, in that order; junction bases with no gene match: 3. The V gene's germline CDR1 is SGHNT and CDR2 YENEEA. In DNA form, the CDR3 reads TGTGCCAGCAGCTTCGGGACTAGCGGAACCTACAATGAGCAGTTCTTC. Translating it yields CASSFGTSGTYNEQFF.

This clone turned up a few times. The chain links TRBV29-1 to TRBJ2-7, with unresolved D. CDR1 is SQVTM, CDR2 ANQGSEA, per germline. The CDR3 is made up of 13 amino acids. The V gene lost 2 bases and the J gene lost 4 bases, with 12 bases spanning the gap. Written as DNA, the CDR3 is TGCAGCGTTGAAAGTGACACTCCATACGAGCAGTACTTC. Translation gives CSVESDTPYEQYF.

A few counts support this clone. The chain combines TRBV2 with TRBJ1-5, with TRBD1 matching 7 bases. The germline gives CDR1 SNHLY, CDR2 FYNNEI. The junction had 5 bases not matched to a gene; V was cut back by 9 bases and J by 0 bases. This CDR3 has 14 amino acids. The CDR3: CASSTGLSNQPQHF. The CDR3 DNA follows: TGTGCCAGTTCGACAGGGCTTAGCAATCAGCCCCAGCATTTT.

CDR3 coding DNA: TGTGCCAGCAGCGTAGCAGAGAGCGGGAGGCCCGCCTACAATGAGCAGTTCTTC. It specifies CASSVAESGRPAYNEQFF. This sequence joins TRBV9 and TRBJ2-1, with TRBD2 matching 9 bases. Germline CDR1 is SGDLS and CDR2 is YYNGEE. The CDR3 totals 18 residues. After removal of 0 bases from V and 2 bases from J, the junction contained 9 bases not matched to a gene.

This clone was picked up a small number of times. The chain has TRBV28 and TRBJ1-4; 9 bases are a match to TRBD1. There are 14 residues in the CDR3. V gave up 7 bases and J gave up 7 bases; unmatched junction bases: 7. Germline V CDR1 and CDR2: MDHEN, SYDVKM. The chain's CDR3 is CASTPGTGLEKLFF. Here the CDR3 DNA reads TGTGCCAGCACCCCCGGGACAGGGCTTGAAAAACTGTTTTTT.

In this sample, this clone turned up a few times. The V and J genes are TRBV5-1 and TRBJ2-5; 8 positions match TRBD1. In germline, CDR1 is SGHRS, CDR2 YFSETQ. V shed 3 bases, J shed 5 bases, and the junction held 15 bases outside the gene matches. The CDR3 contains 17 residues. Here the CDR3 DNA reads TGCGCCAGCAGCTCGGTAGGACAGGGAAGTTTAGTGGAGACCCAGTACTTC. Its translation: CASSSVGQGSLVETQYF.

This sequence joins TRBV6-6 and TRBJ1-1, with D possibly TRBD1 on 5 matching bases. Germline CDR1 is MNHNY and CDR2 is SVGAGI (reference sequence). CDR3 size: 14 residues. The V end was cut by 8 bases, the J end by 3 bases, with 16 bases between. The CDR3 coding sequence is TGTGCCAGCTGGAGGGGCCGGGGGGACACTGAAGCTTTCTTT. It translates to CASWRGRGDTEAFF.

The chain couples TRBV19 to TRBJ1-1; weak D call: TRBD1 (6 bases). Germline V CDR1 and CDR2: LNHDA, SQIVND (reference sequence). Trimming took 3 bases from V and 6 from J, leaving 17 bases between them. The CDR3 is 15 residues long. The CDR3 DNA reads TGTGCCAGTAGTATGGGAACACAGGGTAGAGCTGAAGCTTTCTTT. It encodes CASSMGTQGRAEAFF.